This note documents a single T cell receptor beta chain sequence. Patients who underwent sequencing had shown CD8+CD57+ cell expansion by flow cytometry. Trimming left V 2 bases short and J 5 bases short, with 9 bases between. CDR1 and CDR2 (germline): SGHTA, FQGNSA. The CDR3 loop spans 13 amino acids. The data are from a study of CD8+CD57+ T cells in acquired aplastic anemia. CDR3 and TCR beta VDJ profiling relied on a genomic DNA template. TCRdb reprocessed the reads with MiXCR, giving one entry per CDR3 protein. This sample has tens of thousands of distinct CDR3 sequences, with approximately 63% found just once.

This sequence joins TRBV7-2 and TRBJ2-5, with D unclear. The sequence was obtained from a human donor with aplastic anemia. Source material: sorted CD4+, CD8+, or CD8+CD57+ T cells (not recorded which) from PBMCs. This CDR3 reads CASSLLKEETQYF. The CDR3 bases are TGTGCCAGCAGCTTACTCAAGGAGGAGACCCAGTACTTC.